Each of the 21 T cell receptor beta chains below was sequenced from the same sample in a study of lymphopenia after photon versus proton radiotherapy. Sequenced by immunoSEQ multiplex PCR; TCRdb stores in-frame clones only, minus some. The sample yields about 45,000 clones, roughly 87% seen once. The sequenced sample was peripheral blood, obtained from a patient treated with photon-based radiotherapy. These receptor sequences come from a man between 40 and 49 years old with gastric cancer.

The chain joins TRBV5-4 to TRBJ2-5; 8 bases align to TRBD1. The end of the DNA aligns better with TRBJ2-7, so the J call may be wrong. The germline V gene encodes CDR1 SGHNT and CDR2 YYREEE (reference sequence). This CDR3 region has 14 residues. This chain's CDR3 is CASSVGQGITEQYF. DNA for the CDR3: TGTGCCAGCAGCGTCGGACAGGGAATTACCGAGCAGTACTTC.

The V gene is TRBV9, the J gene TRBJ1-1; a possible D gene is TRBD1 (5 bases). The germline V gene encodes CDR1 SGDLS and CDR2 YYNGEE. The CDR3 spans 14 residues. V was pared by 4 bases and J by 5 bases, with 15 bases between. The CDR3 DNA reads TGTGCCAGCAGCCCCACCGACAGTGGAACTGAAGCTTTCTTT. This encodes CASSPTDSGTEAFF.

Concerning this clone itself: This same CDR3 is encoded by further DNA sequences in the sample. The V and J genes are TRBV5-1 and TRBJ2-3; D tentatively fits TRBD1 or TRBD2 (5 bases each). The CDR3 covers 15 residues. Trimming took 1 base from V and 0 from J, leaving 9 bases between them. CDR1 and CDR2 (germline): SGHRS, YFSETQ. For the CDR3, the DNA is TGCGCCAGCAGCTTGCGAGGGGTGAGCACAGATACGCAGTATTTT. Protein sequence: CASSLRGVSTDTQYF. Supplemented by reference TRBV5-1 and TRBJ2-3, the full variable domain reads KAGVTQTPRYLIKTRGQQVTLSCSPISGHRSVSWYQQTPGQGLQFLFEYFSETQRNKGNFPGRFSGRQFSNSRSEMNVSTLELGDSALYLCASSLRGVSTDTQYFGPGTRLTVL.

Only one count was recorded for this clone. In DNA form, the CDR3 reads TGTGCCTGGACACCCGTGAGCTCCTACAATGAGCAGTTCTTC. Its translation is CAWTPVSSYNEQFF. The chain employs TRBV30 and TRBJ2-1; D is unresolved. CDR3 length equals 14 residues. V shed 4 bases and J shed 0 bases, with 10 bases lying between them. The germline V gene has CDR1 GTSNPN and CDR2 SVGIG (reference sequence).

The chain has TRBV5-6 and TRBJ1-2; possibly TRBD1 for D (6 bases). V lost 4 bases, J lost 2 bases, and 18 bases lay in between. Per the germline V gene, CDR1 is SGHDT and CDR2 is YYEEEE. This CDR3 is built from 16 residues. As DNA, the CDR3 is TGTGCCAGCAGCCCCGGAGGGGGGCCTTTAAACTATGGCTACACCTTC. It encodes CASSPGGGPLNYGYTF.

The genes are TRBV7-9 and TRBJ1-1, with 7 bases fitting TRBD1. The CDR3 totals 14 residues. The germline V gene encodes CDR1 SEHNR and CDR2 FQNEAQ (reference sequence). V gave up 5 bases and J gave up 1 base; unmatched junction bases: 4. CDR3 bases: TGTGCCAGCAGCGCCAGGGACAGGAACACTGAAGCTTTCTTT. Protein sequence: CASSARDRNTEAFF. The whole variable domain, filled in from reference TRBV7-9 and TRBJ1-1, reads DTGVSQNPRHKITKRGQNVTFRCDPISEHNRLYWYRQTLGQGPEFLTYFQNEAQLEKSRLLSDRFSAERPKGSFSTLEIQRTEQGDSAMYLCASSARDRNTEAFFGQGTRLTVV.

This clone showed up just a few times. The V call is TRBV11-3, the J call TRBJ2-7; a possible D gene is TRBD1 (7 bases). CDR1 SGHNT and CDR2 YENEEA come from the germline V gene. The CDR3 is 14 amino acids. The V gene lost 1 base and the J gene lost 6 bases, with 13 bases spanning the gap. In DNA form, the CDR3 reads TGTGCCAGCAGCTTAGGACAGGGAGGTAGCGAGCAGTACTTC. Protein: CASSLGQGGSEQYF.

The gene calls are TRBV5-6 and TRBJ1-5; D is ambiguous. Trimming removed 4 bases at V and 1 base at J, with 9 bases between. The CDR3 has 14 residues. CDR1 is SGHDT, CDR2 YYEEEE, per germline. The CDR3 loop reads CASSGRFSNQPQHF. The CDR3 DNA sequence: TGTGCCAGCAGCGGGAGATTCAGCAATCAGCCCCAGCATTTT.

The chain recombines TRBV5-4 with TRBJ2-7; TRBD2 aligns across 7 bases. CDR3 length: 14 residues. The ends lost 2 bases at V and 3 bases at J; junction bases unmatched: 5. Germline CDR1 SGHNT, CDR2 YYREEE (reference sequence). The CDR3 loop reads CASSFLSGGYEQYF. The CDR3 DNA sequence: TGTGCCAGCAGCTTCTTGTCGGGGGGCTACGAGCAGTACTTC. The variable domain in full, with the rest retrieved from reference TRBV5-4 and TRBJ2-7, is ETGVTQSPTHLIKTRGQQVTLRCSSQSGHNTVSWYQQALGQGPQFIFQYYREEENGRGNFPPRFSGLQFPNYSSELNVNALELDDSALYLCASSFLSGGYEQYFGPGTRLTVT.

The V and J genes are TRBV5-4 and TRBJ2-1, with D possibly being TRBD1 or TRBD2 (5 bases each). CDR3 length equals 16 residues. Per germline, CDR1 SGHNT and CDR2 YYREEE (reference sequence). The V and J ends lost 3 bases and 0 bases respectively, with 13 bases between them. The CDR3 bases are TGTGCCAGCAGCTCCGGGGACGGAAGCTCCTACAATGAGCAGTTCTTC. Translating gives CASSSGDGSSYNEQFF. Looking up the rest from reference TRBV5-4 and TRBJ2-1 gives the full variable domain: ETGVTQSPTHLIKTRGQQVTLRCSSQSGHNTVSWYQQALGQGPQFIFQYYREEENGRGNFPPRFSGLQFPNYSSELNVNALELDDSALYLCASSSGDGSSYNEQFFGPGTRLTVL.

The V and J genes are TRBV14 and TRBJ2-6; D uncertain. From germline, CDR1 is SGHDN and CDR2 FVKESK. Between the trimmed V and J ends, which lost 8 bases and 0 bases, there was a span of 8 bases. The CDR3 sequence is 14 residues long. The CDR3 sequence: CASARISGANVLTF. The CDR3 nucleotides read TGTGCCAGCGCCCGGATCTCTGGGGCCAACGTCCTGACTTTC.

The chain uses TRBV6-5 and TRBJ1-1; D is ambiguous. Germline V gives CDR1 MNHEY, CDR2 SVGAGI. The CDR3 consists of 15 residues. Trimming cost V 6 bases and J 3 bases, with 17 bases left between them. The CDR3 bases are TGTGCCAGCAGCCCTTCACCGATTGGGGACACTGAAGCTTTCTTT. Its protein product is CASSPSPIGDTEAFF.

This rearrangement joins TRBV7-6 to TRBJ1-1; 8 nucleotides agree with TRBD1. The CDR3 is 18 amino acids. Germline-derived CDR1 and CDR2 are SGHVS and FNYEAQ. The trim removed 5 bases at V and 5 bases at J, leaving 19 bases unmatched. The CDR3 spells CASSPVGYIGQGGTEAFF. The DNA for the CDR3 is TGTGCCAGCAGCCCCGTCGGGTACATAGGACAGGGTGGAACTGAAGCTTTCTTT.

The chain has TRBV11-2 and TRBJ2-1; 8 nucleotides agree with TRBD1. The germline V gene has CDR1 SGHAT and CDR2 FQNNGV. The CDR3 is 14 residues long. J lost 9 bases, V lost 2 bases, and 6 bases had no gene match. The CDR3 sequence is CASSLQGAVGEQFF. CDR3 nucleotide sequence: TGTGCCAGCAGCTTACAGGGGGCTGTAGGTGAGCAGTTCTTC. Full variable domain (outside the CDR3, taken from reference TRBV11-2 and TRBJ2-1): EAGVAQSPRYKIIEKRQSVAFWCNPISGHATLYWYQQILGQGPKLLIQFQNNGVVDDSQLPKDRFSAERLKGVDSTLKIQPAKLEDSAVYLCASSLQGAVGEQFFGPGTRLTVL.

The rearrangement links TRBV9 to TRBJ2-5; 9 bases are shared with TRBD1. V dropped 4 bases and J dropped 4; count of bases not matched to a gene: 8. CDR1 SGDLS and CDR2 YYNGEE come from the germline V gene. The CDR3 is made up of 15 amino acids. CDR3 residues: CASSPRQGVGETQYF. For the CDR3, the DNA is TGTGCCAGCAGCCCCCGACAGGGGGTAGGAGAGACCCAGTACTTC. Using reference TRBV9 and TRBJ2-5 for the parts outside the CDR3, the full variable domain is DSGVTQTPKHLITATGQRVTLRCSPRSGDLSVYWYQQSLDQGLQFLIQYYNGEERAKGNILERFSAQQFPDLHSELNLSSLELGDSALYFCASSPRQGVGETQYFGPGTRLLVL.

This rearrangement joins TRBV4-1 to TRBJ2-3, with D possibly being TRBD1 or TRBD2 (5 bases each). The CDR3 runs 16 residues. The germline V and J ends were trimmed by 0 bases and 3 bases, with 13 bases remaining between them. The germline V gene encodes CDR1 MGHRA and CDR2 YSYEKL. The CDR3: CASSQDQGVRTDTQYF. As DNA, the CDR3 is TGCGCCAGCAGCCAAGATCAGGGAGTAAGGACAGATACGCAGTATTTT.

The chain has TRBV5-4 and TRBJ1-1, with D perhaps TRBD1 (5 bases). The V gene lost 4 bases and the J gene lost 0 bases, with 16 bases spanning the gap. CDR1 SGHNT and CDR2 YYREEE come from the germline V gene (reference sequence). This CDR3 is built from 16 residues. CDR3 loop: CASSLWTKSLNTEAFF. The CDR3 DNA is TGTGCCAGCAGCCTTTGGACAAAGTCCCTGAACACTGAAGCTTTCTTT.

The CDR3 reads CASSPLGRSYNEQFF. CDR3 sequence (DNA): TGTGCCAGCAGCCCACTGGGACGCTCCTACAATGAGCAGTTCTTC. The chain combines TRBV7-2 with TRBJ2-1; D tentatively fits TRBD1 or TRBD2 (5 bases each). Trimming took 5 bases from V and 0 from J, leaving 11 bases between them. The CDR3 is made up of 15 amino acids. Germline V gives CDR1 SGHTA, CDR2 FQGNSA.

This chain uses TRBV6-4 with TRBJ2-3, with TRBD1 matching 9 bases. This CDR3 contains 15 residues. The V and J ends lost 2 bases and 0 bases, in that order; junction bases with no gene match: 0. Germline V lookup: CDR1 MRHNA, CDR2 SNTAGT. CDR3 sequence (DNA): TGTGCCAGCAGTGACGGGACAGGGAGCACAGATACGCAGTATTTT. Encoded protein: CASSDGTGSTDTQYF.

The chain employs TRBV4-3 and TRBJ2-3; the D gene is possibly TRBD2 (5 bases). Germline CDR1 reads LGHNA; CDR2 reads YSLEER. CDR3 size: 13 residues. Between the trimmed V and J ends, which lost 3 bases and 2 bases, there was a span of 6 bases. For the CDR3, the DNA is TGCGCCAGCAGCCAGGAGGACACAGATACGCAGTATTTT. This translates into CASSQEDTDTQYF.

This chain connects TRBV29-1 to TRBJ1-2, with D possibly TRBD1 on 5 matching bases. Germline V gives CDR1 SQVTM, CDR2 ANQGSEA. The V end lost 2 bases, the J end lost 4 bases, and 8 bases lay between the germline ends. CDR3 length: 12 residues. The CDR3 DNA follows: TGCAGCGTTGAACAGGGACTCTATGGCTACACCTTC. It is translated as CSVEQGLYGYTF.